This passage covers 14 T cell receptor beta chains from one sample sequenced in a study of blood T cell repertoires in COVID-19. Produced via immunoSEQ multiplex PCR; TCRdb's table is partial and in-frame only. The sample holds some 57,000 clones, over 85% seen once. Sequencing was performed on peripheral blood. The receptors here all came from a human donor in a cohort sampled during active COVID-19.

This chain links TRBV29-1 with TRBJ2-5, with D tentatively TRBD1 (5 bases). CDR3 length: 15 amino acids. Germline CDR1 reads SQVTM; CDR2 reads ANQGSEA. The V end lost 1 base, the J end lost 1 base, and 13 bases lay between the germline ends. The CDR3 reads CSVEGWQGAQETQYF. Written as DNA, the CDR3 is TGCAGCGTTGAAGGTTGGCAGGGCGCCCAAGAGACCCAGTACTTC.

V and J are TRBV4-1 and TRBJ2-7, with TRBD1 matching 7 bases. The V and J ends lost 2 bases and 3 bases, in that order; junction bases with no gene match: 7. CDR3 length equals 15 residues. The V gene's germline CDR1 is MGHRA and CDR2 YSYEKL. CDR3 in DNA: TGCGCCAGCAGCCAATCACAGGGGCAAGTCTACGAGCAGTACTTC. Protein: CASSQSQGQVYEQYF.

The chain joins TRBV5-6 to TRBJ2-7; 10 bases are shared with TRBD2. Germline CDR1 is SGHDT and CDR2 is YYEEEE. J lost 2 bases, V lost 0 bases, and 5 bases had no gene match. This CDR3 spans 16 amino acids. CDR3 in amino acids: CASSLAPLAGTYEQYF. The CDR3, as DNA: TGTGCCAGCAGCTTGGCACCACTAGCGGGGACCTACGAGCAGTACTTC.

The genes are TRBV27 and TRBJ2-7, with 10 bases identical to TRBD1. Per germline, CDR1 MNHEY and CDR2 SMNVEV (reference sequence). The trim removed 2 bases at V and 0 bases at J, leaving 4 bases unmatched. CDR3 length: 16 residues. The CDR3 nucleotides are TGTGCCAGCAGTTTACTCGGACAGGGGGGCTCCTACGAGCAGTACTTC. Translation gives CASSLLGQGGSYEQYF.

This chain connects TRBV7-3 to TRBJ2-5; D is possibly TRBD1 (5 bases). Germline CDR1 SGHTA, CDR2 FQGTGA. This CDR3 has 13 amino acids. V gave up 5 bases and J gave up 1 base, with 8 bases separating them. CDR3 nucleotides: TGTGCCAGCAGCCAAAGGGGCCAAGAGACCCAGTACTTC. This sequence encodes CASSQRGQETQYF.

The gene calls are TRBV4-2 and TRBJ1-3, with TRBD1 matching 9 bases. From germline, CDR1 is LGHNA and CDR2 YNFKEQ. The CDR3 is made up of 19 amino acids. Trimming took 4 bases from V and 0 from J; bases not matched to a gene: 13. The CDR3 here is CASSPAWDRAHFSGNTIYF. The CDR3, as DNA: TGTGCCAGCAGCCCAGCCTGGGACAGGGCCCATTTCTCTGGAAACACCATATATTTT.

The chain links TRBV3-1 (or the pseudogene TRBV3-2) to TRBJ2-1; D is possibly TRBD1 (6 bases). V was shortened by 4 bases and J by 0 bases, with 13 bases between the two germline ends. The CDR3 is 16 amino acids. Per the germline V gene, CDR1 is LGHDT and CDR2 is YNNKEL (reference sequence). The CDR3 spells CASSRAGQFSYNEQFF. The CDR3 DNA reads as TGTGCCAGCAGCCGAGCCGGACAGTTCTCCTACAATGAGCAGTTCTTC.

This clone was counted once. The rearrangement uses TRBV27 and TRBJ2-5; weak D call: TRBD1 (5 bases). The germline gives CDR1 MNHEY, CDR2 SMNVEV (reference sequence). Trimming removed 3 bases from V and 5 bases from J, with 16 bases in between. The CDR3 extends over 15 amino acids. The CDR3 is CASSFSPGHAETQYF. CDR3 sequence (DNA): TGTGCCAGCAGTTTTTCCCCTGGACACGCGGAGACCCAGTACTTC.

The rearrangement links TRBV7-9 to TRBJ1-1; no reliable D call. Per the germline V gene, CDR1 is SEHNR and CDR2 is FQNEAQ (reference sequence). This CDR3 region has 13 residues. The V end lost 2 bases, the J end lost 3 bases, and 7 bases lay between the germline ends. The CDR3 is CASSLRQYTEAFF. The CDR3 bases are TGTGCCAGCAGCTTACGACAATACACTGAAGCTTTCTTT.

This chain links TRBV30 with TRBJ2-3; the match to TRBD2 covers 12 bases. Germline CDR1 GTSNPN, CDR2 SVGIG (reference sequence). This CDR3 contains 16 residues. The V and J ends lost 5 bases and 5 bases, in that order; junction bases with no gene match: 11. CDR3 protein: CAWSLLAGGPGDTQYF. The CDR3 bases are TGTGCCTGGTCGCTCCTAGCGGGAGGGCCTGGAGATACGCAGTATTTT.

The rearrangement links TRBV19 to TRBJ2-7, with 7 bases lining up with TRBD1. Germline CDR1 and CDR2: LNHDA and SQIVND (reference sequence). This CDR3 comprises 15 residues. V lost 6 bases and J lost 3; bases outside the gene matches: 11. DNA for the CDR3: TGTGCCAGTAGCATCCTCCGGGACAGAGTCTACGAGCAGTACTTC. It yields the protein CASSILRDRVYEQYF. Drawing the rest from reference TRBV19 and TRBJ2-7, the complete variable domain is DGGITQSPKYLFRKEGQNVTLSCEQNLNHDAMYWYRQDPGQGLRLIYYSQIVNDFQKGDIAEGYSVSREKKESFPLTVTSAQKNPTAFYLCASSILRDRVYEQYFGPGTRLTVT.

V gene TRBV20-1 combines with J gene TRBJ1-4, with a weak D call TRBD1 (5 bases). This CDR3 region has 12 residues. Trimming removed 3 bases at V and 7 bases at J, with 9 bases between. Germline CDR1 is DFQATT and CDR2 is SNEGSKA (reference sequence). The CDR3 DNA reads as TGCAGTGCTAGTGACAGAAGTGAAAAACTGTTTTTT. This codes for CSASDRSEKLFF.

The chain combines TRBV6-5 with TRBJ2-2, with 8 bases lining up with TRBD1. Germline V gene sequence: CDR1 MNHEY, CDR2 SVGAGI. This CDR3 is built from 15 residues. V shed 0 bases, J shed 7 bases, and the junction held 4 bases outside the gene matches. In DNA form, the CDR3 reads TGTGCCAGCAGTTACTCGTGGACAGGGTACGGGGAGCTGTTTTTT. The encoded protein is CASSYSWTGYGELFF.

The chain joins TRBV6-5 to TRBJ1-1, with D uncertain. Trimming took off 7 bases at V and 0 bases at J, with 9 bases between the two ends. This CDR3 has 13 residues. Germline V CDR1 and CDR2: MNHEY, SVGAGI. This CDR3 is CASIQHLNTEAFF. The DNA of the CDR3 is TGTGCCAGCATCCAACACCTGAACACTGAAGCTTTCTTT.